The T cell receptor (beta chain) described here comes from a study of blood T cell repertoires in COVID-19. Study background: Samples taken during acute and convalescent COVID-19 were collected in the United States, Italy and Spain. Nucleic acid was either cDNA or gDNA, and it came from T cells, B-cell-depleted T cells, or PBMCs.

The assay was immunoSEQ multiplex PCR, and TCRdb's table has in-frame clones only and misses some. The sample lists around 200,000 clones, around 80% occurring once. The junction had 7 bases not matched to a gene; V was cut back by 4 bases and J by 0 bases. Per germline, CDR1 LNHDA and CDR2 SQIVND (reference sequence). The CDR3 is 16 residues long. This chain links TRBV19 with TRBJ2-7; 9 positions match TRBD2. The clonotype was recovered from a woman of 80 years or more with active or convalescent COVID-19. The sample comprised peripheral blood. CDR3 coding DNA: TGTGCCAGTAGTACGGCCGGGACTAGCCTCTCCTACGAGCAGTACTTC. Translating gives CASSTAGTSLSYEQYF.